A selection of T cell receptor beta chains follows, all from one sample in a study of CD8 T cells in ankylosing spondylitis. TCRdb itself ran the 5' RACE reads through MiXCR, one entry per CDR3 protein. This table holds fewer than 550,000 distinct CDR3 sequences, approximately 5% found once. Material for sequencing was blood, either unsorted or a sorted T cell fraction (not recorded which). Source of these receptors: a male donor with ankylosing spondylitis. Each CDR3 is given with its conserved first and last residue. The D gene is left open where the match is weak. Part of the rows lack a size; the others show once, few, many or a class for expanded clones.

D	size	V	J	DNA	CDR3
NA	many	TRBV29-1	TRBJ1-1	TGCAGCGTTGAGGTGGATGGGAACACTGAAGCTTTCTTT	CSVEVDGNTEAFF
NA	many	TRBV12-3/TRBV12-4	TRBJ2-2	TGTGCCAGCAGTCCCAGGGTCGGGGAGCTGTTTTTT	CASSPRVGELFF
NA	many	TRBV5-1	TRBJ1-2	TGCGCCAGCAGCCTCGGACCGACACTAAACTATGGCTACACCTTC	CASSLGPTLNYGYTF
TRBD2	many	TRBV20-1	TRBJ2-5	TGCAGTGCGCGACTAGCGGGGGGGCCTGGGACCCAGTACTTC	CSARLAGGPGTQYF
NA	many	TRBV20-1	TRBJ1-3	TGCAGTGCCGGGGGGGCGAAAGGAAACACCATATATTTT	CSAGGAKGNTIYF
NA	many	TRBV7-9	TRBJ2-1	TGTGCCAGCAGCTGGGTAGGGGGAGACCCCCAGTTCTTC	CASSWVGGDPQFF
NA	few	TRBV6-1	TRBJ1-1	TGTGCCAGCAGAACCCCAGGGGCCGCGAACACTGAAGCTTTCTTT	CASRTPGAANTEAFF
NA	many	TRBV29-1	TRBJ1-4	TGCAGCGTTGGGGCAGGGATGGGTGAAAAACTGTTTTTT	CSVGAGMGEKLFF
NA	many	TRBV20-1	TRBJ1-4	TGCAGTGCTAACGGACAGCCCGATAATGAAAAACTGTTTTTT	CSANGQPDNEKLFF
NA	NA	TRBV11-2	TRBJ1-3	TGTGCCAGCAGCTCGTCAGGGGTTTACGGAAACACCATATATTTT	CASSSSGVYGNTIYF